The 18 T cell receptor beta chains below all came from one sample that was sequenced in a study of CD8+CD57+ T cells in acquired aplastic anemia. Genomic DNA constituted the template upon which TCR beta VDJ and CDR3 profiling was performed. TCRdb processed the reads anew with MiXCR; each CDR3 protein has one entry. Here the sample spans more than 150,000 distinct CDR3 sequences, 40% to 55% being singletons. Whoever was chosen for sequencing had shown CD8+CD57+ cell expansion by flow cytometry. The source material was sorted CD4+, CD8+, or CD8+CD57+ T cells (not recorded which) from PBMCs. Source of these receptors: a human donor with aplastic anemia.

In regard to this clonotype: An end of the junction differs from the germline gene, which may be a read error. V is TRBV4-1 and J is TRBJ1-3; D is unclear. Germline CDR1 MGHRA, CDR2 YSYEKL. The CDR3 is 14 residues long. The CDR3 nucleotides are TGTGCCAGCAGTTTGGTCAGAACCGGAAACACCATATATTTT. Encoded protein: CASSLVRTGNTIYF.

The rearrangement links TRBV19 to TRBJ1-1; the D gene is possibly TRBD1 (5 bases). The CDR3 loop spans 14 amino acids. The V gene lost 3 bases and the J gene lost 4 bases, with 12 bases spanning the gap. Germline lookup yields CDR1 LNHDA and CDR2 SQIVND (reference sequence). The CDR3 protein is CASSMGQGPTEAFF. CDR3 DNA: TGTGCCAGTAGTATGGGGCAGGGACCCACTGAAGCTTTCTTT.

This clonotype has more than one count but fewer than ten. The chain employs TRBV24-1 and TRBJ2-3, with D uncertain. Germline CDR1 is KGHDR and CDR2 is SFDVKD. V gave up 7 bases and J gave up 6 bases, with 10 bases separating them. The CDR3 contains 12 residues. Here the CDR3 DNA reads TGTGCCACCAGGGGCCAATGGGATACGCAGTATTTT. Protein: CATRGQWDTQYF.

This clonotype was counted a single time. The chain employs TRBV20-1 and TRBJ2-2; D uncertain. CDR1 and CDR2 (germline): DFQATT, SNEGSKA (reference sequence). This CDR3 is 15 amino acids long. V lost 0 bases, J lost 5 bases, and 13 bases lay in between. The CDR3 loop reads CSARDPPITTGELFF. CDR3 DNA: TGCAGTGCTAGAGATCCACCAATAACAACCGGGGAGCTGTTTTTT.

The chain recombines TRBV7-2 with TRBJ2-7; unclear D gene. This CDR3 contains 14 residues. CDR1 and CDR2 (germline): SGHTA, FQGNSA. V was cut by 3 bases and J by 2 bases, with 11 bases left in between. In DNA, the CDR3 is TGTGCCAGCAGCTTCGGCTACGGCACCTACGAGCAGTACTTC. This translates into CASSFGYGTYEQYF.

For the CDR3, the DNA is TGCAGCGTTGTCGTCCCTCCAGATACGCAGTATTTT. Amino acid sequence: CSVVVPPDTQYF. The chain links TRBV29-1 to TRBJ2-3; D remains ambiguous. This CDR3 has 12 amino acids. Germline V gene lookup returns CDR1 SQVTM and CDR2 ANQGSEA. The germline V and J ends were trimmed by 4 bases and 4 bases, with 9 bases remaining between them.

The chain is built from TRBV7-9 and TRBJ2-7, with D possibly being TRBD2 (6 bases). V gave up 8 bases and J gave up 4 bases, with 15 bases separating them. Germline lookup yields CDR1 SEHNR and CDR2 FQNEAQ (reference sequence). The CDR3 runs to 13 residues. The DNA for the CDR3 is TGTGCCAGCGAAAATTGGGGGGATTACGAGCAGTACTTC. Its translation: CASENWGDYEQYF.

Turning to this clonotype: A much larger clone is a single base away; this may be a read error. The chain employs TRBV10-3 and TRBJ1-2; tentative D call: TRBD1 (5 bases). Germline assignment: CDR1 ENHRY and CDR2 SYGVKD. Trimming left V 10 bases short and J 3 bases short, with 18 bases between. The CDR3 runs to 14 residues. CDR3 coding DNA: TGTGCCACCGAAACGGGGGTCAGGGACTATGGCTACACCTTC. Translating gives CATETGVRDYGYTF.

Ten or more counts support this clonotype. The chain uses TRBV2 and TRBJ2-1, with D maybe TRBD2 (5 bases). Trimming left V 3 bases short and J 7 bases short, with 19 bases between. This CDR3 has 16 amino acids. Germline loops: CDR1 SNHLY, CDR2 FYNNEI. The chain's CDR3 is CASSEYSARVRNEQFF. For the CDR3, the DNA is TGTGCCAGCAGTGAGTATAGCGCTAGAGTGAGGAATGAGCAGTTCTTC. Based on the CDR3 plus reference TRBV2 and TRBJ2-1, the full variable domain is EPEVTQTPSHQVTQMGQEVILRCVPISNHLYFYWYRQILGQKVEFLVSFYNNEISEKSEIFDDQFSVERPDGSNFTLKIRSTKLEDSAMYFCASSEYSARVRNEQFFGPGTRLTVL.

The chain employs TRBV7-9 and TRBJ2-7, with D possibly called TRBD1 or TRBD2 (5 bases each). In germline, CDR1 is SEHNR, CDR2 FQNEAQ (reference sequence). The CDR3 runs to 14 residues. Trimming took 0 bases from V and 5 from J, leaving 11 bases between them. In DNA, the CDR3 is TGTGCCAGCAGCTTAGCAGGTCGGGGCAACGAGCAGTACTTC. It translates to CASSLAGRGNEQYF.

The gene calls are TRBV16 and TRBJ1-1, with D perhaps TRBD1 (5 bases). Germline assignment: CDR1 KGHSY and CDR2 FQNENV. The ends were cut back, 4 bases at V and 10 bases at J, with 13 bases in the middle. This CDR3 comprises 12 residues. DNA of the CDR3: TGTGCCAGCAGCCGGTTACAGGCTGGAGCTTTCTTT. Its translation is CASSRLQAGAFF.

The rearrangement links TRBV10-3 to TRBJ2-1; TRBD2 matches 11 bases. The V gene's germline CDR1 is ENHRY and CDR2 SYGVKD. With 4 bases clipped from V and 9 bases from J, the junction kept 8 bases outside the gene matches. The CDR3 has 15 amino acids. This chain's CDR3 is CAISVNLGTSGEQFF. Written as DNA, the CDR3 is TGTGCCATCAGTGTAAACCTTGGGACTAGCGGTGAGCAGTTCTTC.

The rearrangement uses TRBV5-1 and TRBJ2-1, with D possibly TRBD1 on 5 matching bases. Germline V gene lookup returns CDR1 SGHRS and CDR2 YFSETQ. The CDR3 has 14 residues. The germline V and J ends were trimmed by 6 bases and 2 bases, with 12 bases remaining between them. In DNA form, the CDR3 reads TGCGCCAGCACCATGGACAAGGCCTACAATGAGCAGTTCTTC. Residues: CASTMDKAYNEQFF.

This clonotype was observed many times. This sequence joins TRBV10-2 and TRBJ1-5, with D possibly matching TRBD1 (5 bases). This CDR3 has 13 residues. V lost 3 bases, J lost 3 bases, and 6 bases lay in between. The V gene's germline CDR1 is WSHSY and CDR2 SAAADI. The CDR3 spells CASSDRANQPQHF. CDR3 coding DNA: TGCGCCAGCAGTGACAGGGCCAATCAGCCCCAGCATTTT.

The V and J genes are TRBV29-1 and TRBJ2-7; D is undetermined. Germline CDR1 reads SQVTM; CDR2 reads ANQGSEA. The CDR3 covers 10 residues. The V gene lost 7 bases and the J gene lost 2 bases, with 6 bases spanning the gap. The CDR3 is CSGQAYEQYF. Written as DNA, the CDR3 is TGCAGCGGACAAGCCTACGAGCAGTACTTC.

The chain couples TRBV5-4 to TRBJ2-5; D is ambiguous. CDR3 size: 16 residues. With 3 bases removed from V and 4 bases from J, the gap between germline ends came to 19 bases. Germline assignment: CDR1 SGHNT and CDR2 YYREEE (reference sequence). CDR3 nucleotide sequence: TGTGCCAGCAGCTCGTCGGCTTTCGGGCAAATAGAGACCCAGTACTTC. Encoded protein: CASSSSAFGQIETQYF.

The gene calls are TRBV7-3 and TRBJ2-3, with D possibly TRBD1 on 5 matching bases. V was clipped by 7 bases and J by 8 bases, with 22 bases between them. Germline lookup yields CDR1 SGHTA and CDR2 FQGTGA. The CDR3 extends over 15 amino acids. CDR3 residues: CASTDDSVQRGTQYF. DNA for the CDR3: TGTGCCAGCACCGACGACAGTGTACAACGAGGTACGCAGTATTTT.

J is TRBJ2-7 and V is TRBV19, with D tentatively TRBD1 (6 bases). Germline V gives CDR1 LNHDA, CDR2 SQIVND (reference sequence). The CDR3 length is 15 residues. The ends were cut back, 11 bases at V and 0 bases at J, with 20 bases in the middle. The chain's CDR3 is CAPRTGTFPSYEQYF. CDR3 nucleotide sequence: TGTGCCCCGAGGACCGGGACATTTCCCTCCTACGAGCAGTACTTC.